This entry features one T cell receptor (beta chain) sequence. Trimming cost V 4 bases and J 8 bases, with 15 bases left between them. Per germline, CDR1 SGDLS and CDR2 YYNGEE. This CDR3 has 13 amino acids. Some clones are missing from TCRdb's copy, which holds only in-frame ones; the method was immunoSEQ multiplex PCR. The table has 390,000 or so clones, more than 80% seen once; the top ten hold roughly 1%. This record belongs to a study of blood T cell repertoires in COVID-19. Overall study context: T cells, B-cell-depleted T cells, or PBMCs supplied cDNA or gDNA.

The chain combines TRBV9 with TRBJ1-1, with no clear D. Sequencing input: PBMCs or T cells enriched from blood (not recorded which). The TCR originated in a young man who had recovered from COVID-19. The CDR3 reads CASSPGGRWEAFF. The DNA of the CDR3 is TGTGCCAGCAGCCCCGGAGGGCGGTGGGAAGCTTTCTTT. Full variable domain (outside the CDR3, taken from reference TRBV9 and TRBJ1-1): DSGVTQTPKHLITATGQRVTLRCSPRSGDLSVYWYQQSLDQGLQFLIQYYNGEERAKGNILERFSAQQFPDLHSELNLSSLELGDSALYFCASSPGGRWEAFFGQGTRLTVV.